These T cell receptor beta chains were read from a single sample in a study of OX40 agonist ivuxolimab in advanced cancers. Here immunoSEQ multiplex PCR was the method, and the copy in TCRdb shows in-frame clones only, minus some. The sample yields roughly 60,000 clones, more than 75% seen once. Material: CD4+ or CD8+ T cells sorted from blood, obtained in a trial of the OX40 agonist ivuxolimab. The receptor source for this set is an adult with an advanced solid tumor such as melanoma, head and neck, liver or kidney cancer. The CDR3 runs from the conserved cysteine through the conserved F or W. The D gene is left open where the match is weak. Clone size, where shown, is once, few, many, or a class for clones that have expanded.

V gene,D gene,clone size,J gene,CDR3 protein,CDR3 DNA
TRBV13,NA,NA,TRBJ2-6,CASSTMGRGANVLTF,TGTGCCAGCAGTACCATGGGGAGAGGGGCCAACGTCCTGACTTTC
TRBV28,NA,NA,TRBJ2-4,CASSSERVRQGGIQYF,TGTGCCAGCAGTTCAGAACGCGTTCGGCAGGGAGGCATTCAGTACTTC
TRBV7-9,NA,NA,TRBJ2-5,CASSSPRGVSLETQYF,TGTGCCAGCAGCTCTCCCCGCGGGGTCAGTTTGGAGACCCAGTACTTC
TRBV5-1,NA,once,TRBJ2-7,CASSLDPGSYEQYF,TGCGCCAGCAGCTTGGACCCGGGGTCCTACGAGCAGTACTTC
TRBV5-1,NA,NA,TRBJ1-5,CASSLEGRGGNQPQHF,TGCGCCAGCAGCTTGGAAGGTAGGGGTGGCAATCAACCCCAGCATTTT
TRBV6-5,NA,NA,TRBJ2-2,CASRLGPPGELFF,TGTGCCAGCAGACTGGGACCTCCCGGGGAGCTGTTTTTT
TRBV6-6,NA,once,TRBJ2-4,CASTHDVNIQYF,TGTGCCAGCACACATGATGTAAACATTCAGTACTTC
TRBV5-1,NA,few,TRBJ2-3,CASKGLTDTQYF,TGCGCCAGCAAGGGTCTCACAGATACGCAGTATTTT
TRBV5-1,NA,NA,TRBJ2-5,CASSYGQIQETQYF,TGCGCCAGCAGCTACGGACAGATACAAGAGACCCAGTACTTC
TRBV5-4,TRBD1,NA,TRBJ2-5,CASSLSTGGQETQYF,TGTGCCAGCAGCTTGAGTACAGGGGGCCAAGAGACCCAGTACTTC
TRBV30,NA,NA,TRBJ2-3,CAWSPGSPDTQYF,TGTGCCTGGAGCCCAGGGTCCCCAGATACGCAGTATTTT
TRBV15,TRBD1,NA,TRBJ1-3,CATSGPGQGGFSGNTIYF,TGTGCCACCAGCGGTCCGGGACAGGGCGGATTCTCTGGAAACACCATATATTTT
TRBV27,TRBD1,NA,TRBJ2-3,CASSLDRGDTQYF,TGTGCCAGCAGTTTGGACAGGGGTGATACGCAGTATTTT
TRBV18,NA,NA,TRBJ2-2,CASSPPWRDGGPEPGELFF,TGTGCCAGCTCACCACCGTGGAGGGACGGGGGTCCTGAGCCCGGGGAGCTGTTTTTT
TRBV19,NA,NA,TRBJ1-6,CASSQDANNSPLHF,TGTGCCAGTAGCCAGGACGCCAACAATTCACCCCTCCACTTT
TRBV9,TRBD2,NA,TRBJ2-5,CASSVSPGLASQETQYF,TGTGCCAGCAGCGTGTCTCCGGGACTAGCGTCCCAAGAGACCCAGTACTTC
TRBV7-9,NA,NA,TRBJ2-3,CASSGGLRDSTDTQYF,TGTGCCAGCAGCGGGGGTCTCAGGGATAGCACAGATACGCAGTATTTT
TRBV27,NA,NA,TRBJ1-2,CASSLSWGTANYGYTF,TGTGCCAGCAGTTTATCTTGGGGGACGGCTAACTATGGCTACACCTTC
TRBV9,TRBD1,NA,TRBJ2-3,CASSVDPQGQGLGSADTQYF,TGTGCCAGCAGCGTAGATCCTCAGGGACAGGGATTGGGCTCGGCAGATACGCAGTATTTT
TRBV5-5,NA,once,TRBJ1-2,CASSSREWGGRSGYTF,TGTGCCAGCAGCTCTAGGGAGTGGGGTGGCCGCTCCGGCTACACCTTC
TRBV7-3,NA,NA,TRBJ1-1,CASSLGAGNTEAFF,TGTGCCAGCAGCTTAGGGGCAGGGAACACTGAAGCTTTCTTT
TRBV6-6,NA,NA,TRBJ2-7,CASRTGAGAFYEQYF,TGTGCCAGCAGAACGGGGGCAGGGGCCTTCTACGAGCAGTACTTC
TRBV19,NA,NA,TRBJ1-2,CATRPQFNYGYTF,TGTGCCACCCGCCCTCAGTTTAACTATGGCTACACCTTC
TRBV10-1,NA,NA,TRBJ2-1,CASETDPFRSPRQYEQFF,TGCGCCAGCGAAACTGACCCATTTAGGAGCCCAAGACAATATGAGCAGTTCTTC
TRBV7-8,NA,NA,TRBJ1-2,CASSFYRVPLYGYTF,TGTGCCAGCAGCTTTTACAGGGTGCCCCTCTATGGCTACACCTTC
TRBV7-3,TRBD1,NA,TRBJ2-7,CASSLHRGYEQYF,TGTGCCAGCAGCCTACACAGGGGTTACGAGCAGTACTTC
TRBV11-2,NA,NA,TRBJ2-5,CASSYSPGDQETQYF,TGTGCCAGCAGCTACTCCCCGGGGGACCAAGAGACCCAGTACTTC
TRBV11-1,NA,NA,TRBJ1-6,CASSIPYRVPSSYNSPLHF,TGTGCCAGCAGCATTCCATATAGGGTACCGAGCTCCTATAATTCACCCCTCCACTTT
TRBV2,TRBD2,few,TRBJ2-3,CASRVGLAGVTDTQYF,TGTGCCAGCAGGGTCGGACTAGCGGGGGTCACAGATACGCAGTATTTT
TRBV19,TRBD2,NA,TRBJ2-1,CASKGGRVPYNEQFF,TGTGCCAGTAAAGGAGGGAGGGTCCCCTACAATGAGCAGTTCTTC
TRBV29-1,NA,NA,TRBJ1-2,CSVARGVYGYTF,TGCAGCGTCGCCAGGGGCGTCTATGGCTACACCTTC
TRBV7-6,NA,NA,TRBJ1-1,CASSPLSGTEAFF,TGTGCCAGCAGCCCTCTTTCGGGGACTGAAGCTTTCTTT
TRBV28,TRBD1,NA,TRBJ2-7,CASSLLDRDTYEQYF,TGTGCCAGCAGTTTATTGGACAGGGACACCTACGAGCAGTACTTC
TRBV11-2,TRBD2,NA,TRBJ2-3,CASSFQAGGPVDTQYF,TGTGCCAGCAGCTTTCAAGCGGGGGGGCCCGTGGATACGCAGTATTTT
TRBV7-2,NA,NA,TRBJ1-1,CASSPREGGTEAFF,TGTGCCAGCAGCCCCCGCGAGGGTGGCACTGAAGCTTTCTTT
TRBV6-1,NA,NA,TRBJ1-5,CASSVKGYSSNQPQHF,TGTGCCAGCAGTGTGAAAGGGTACAGTTCCAATCAGCCCCAGCATTTT
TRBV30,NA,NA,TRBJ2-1,CAWSVGTFPANEQFF,TGTGCCTGGAGTGTTGGGACATTTCCCGCCAATGAGCAGTTCTTC
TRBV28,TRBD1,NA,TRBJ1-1,CASRPGQLNTEAFF,TGTGCCAGCAGGCCGGGACAGCTTAACACTGAAGCTTTCTTT
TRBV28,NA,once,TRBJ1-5,CASSFGLNSNQPQHF,TGTGCCAGCAGTTTCGGTCTTAATAGCAATCAGCCCCAGCATTTT
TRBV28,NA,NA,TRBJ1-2,CASEQGAIRGYTF,TGTGCCAGCGAACAGGGTGCCATTCGGGGCTACACCTTC
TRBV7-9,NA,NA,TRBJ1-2,CASSPALTVYGYTF,TGTGCCAGCAGCCCCGCTCTGACAGTCTATGGCTACACCTTC
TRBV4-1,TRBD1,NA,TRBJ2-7,CASSQVQGTYEQYF,TGCGCCAGCAGCCAAGTACAGGGGACCTACGAGCAGTACTTC
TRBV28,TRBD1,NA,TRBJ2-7,CASHRTGGYEQYF,TGTGCCAGCCACAGGACAGGGGGCTACGAGCAGTACTTC
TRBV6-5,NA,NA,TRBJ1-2,CASTAMGGDYGYTF,TGTGCCAGCACTGCGATGGGGGGTGACTATGGCTACACCTTC
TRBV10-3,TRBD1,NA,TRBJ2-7,CAISNRGEQYF,TGTGCCATCAGCAACAGGGGCGAGCAGTACTTC
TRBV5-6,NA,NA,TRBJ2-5,CASSQTTGFGETQYF,TGTGCCAGCAGCCAAACTACAGGATTTGGGGAGACCCAGTACTTC
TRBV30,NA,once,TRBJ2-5,CAWSVTPASQETQYF,TGTGCCTGGAGTGTCACCCCGGCTAGCCAAGAGACCCAGTACTTC
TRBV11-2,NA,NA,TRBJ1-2,CASSLDGGAGYGYTF,TGTGCCAGCAGCTTAGACGGGGGGGCAGGCTATGGCTACACCTTC
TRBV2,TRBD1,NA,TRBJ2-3,CASSGGDRGLSSWTDTQYF,TGTGCCAGCAGTGGGGGCGACAGGGGTTTGTCATCCTGGACAGATACGCAGTATTTT
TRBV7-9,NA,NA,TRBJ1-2,CASYLGGYGYTF,TGTGCCAGCTATTTAGGGGGCTATGGCTACACCTTC
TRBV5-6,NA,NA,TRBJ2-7,CASSLGPGAKEQYF,TGTGCCAGCAGCTTGGGGCCGGGGGCAAAAGAGCAGTACTTC
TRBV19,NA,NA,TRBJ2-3,CASSISQILTDTQYF,TGTGCCAGTAGTATCTCACAGATTCTCACAGATACGCAGTATTTT
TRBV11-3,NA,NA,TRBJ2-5,CASSLGVEETQYF,TGTGCCAGCAGCTTGGGGGTAGAAGAGACCCAGTACTTC
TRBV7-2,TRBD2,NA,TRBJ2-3,CASSLAGLATDTQYF,TGTGCCAGCAGCTTAGCGGGACTAGCCACAGATACGCAGTATTTT
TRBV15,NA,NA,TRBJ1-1,CATSRGANNTEAFF,TGTGCCACCAGCAGAGGGGCGAATAACACTGAAGCTTTCTTT
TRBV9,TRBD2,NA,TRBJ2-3,CASSVGQRGHTQYF,TGTGCCAGCAGCGTAGGTCAGCGGGGGCATACGCAGTATTTT